This TCR beta chain emerged from a study of blood T cell repertoires in COVID-19. Study-level background: Samples representing acute and convalescent COVID-19 were sourced from the United States, Italy and Spain. Sources were T cells, B-cell-depleted T cells, or PBMCs; the material itself was cDNA or gDNA.

Germline loops: CDR1 LNHDA, CDR2 SQIVND (reference sequence). The junction had 5 bases not matched to a gene; V was cut back by 5 bases and J by 2 bases. This CDR3 is 16 amino acids long. As processed by the authors: Scientists estimated how many nucleated cells there were by amplifying reference gene primers. TCRdb's copy holds only in-frame clones and misses some; the assay was immunoSEQ multiplex PCR. V, J and clone size are those of that table, while D and trimming were read from the DNA. The table lists tens of thousands of clones, approximately 86% of them singletons. Sequenced sample: peripheral blood. The V gene is TRBV19, the J gene TRBJ1-6, with TRBD1 matching over 8 bases. The receptor comes from a human donor in a cohort sampled during active COVID-19. The CDR3 DNA sequence: TGTGCCAGTAGTCGGTTACAGGGGGCCTATAATTCACCCCTCCACTTT. Translation gives CASSRLQGAYNSPLHF.